This T cell receptor beta chain was obtained from a study of T cell repertoires in cytomegalovirus infection. On the study more broadly: As its CMV epitopes, the study selected recently identified HLA-C-restricted and well-studied HLA-B-restricted targets. TCR beta signatures that were public indicated CMV infection and matching HLA type.

As for this clonotype: Its cognate antigen is unknown.

TCRdb passed the reads through MiXCR, listing each CDR3 protein once. The data show approximately 470,000 distinct CDR3 sequences, with approximately 42% seen just once and about 41% held by the top ten. Germline values: CDR1 KGHSH, CDR2 LQKENI. The CDR3 runs to 16 residues. The ends lost 5 bases at V and 0 bases at J; junction bases unmatched: 7. Study observations and caveats: Based on cumulative public TCR beta family frequency, carriers of CMV plus the relevant HLA were identified.

The clonotype comes from a human donor in good health (CMV status not recorded). Some clones in this sample may be carry-over from other donors' samples. The genes are TRBV18 and TRBJ2-5, with TRBD1 matching 9 bases. The sequencing here drew on cultured PBMCs, taken from culture after CMV antigen stimulation. CDR3 protein: CASSTQQGAYQETQYF. CDR3 nucleotide sequence: TGTGCCAGCTCAACTCAACAGGGGGCGTACCAAGAGACCCAGTACTTC.